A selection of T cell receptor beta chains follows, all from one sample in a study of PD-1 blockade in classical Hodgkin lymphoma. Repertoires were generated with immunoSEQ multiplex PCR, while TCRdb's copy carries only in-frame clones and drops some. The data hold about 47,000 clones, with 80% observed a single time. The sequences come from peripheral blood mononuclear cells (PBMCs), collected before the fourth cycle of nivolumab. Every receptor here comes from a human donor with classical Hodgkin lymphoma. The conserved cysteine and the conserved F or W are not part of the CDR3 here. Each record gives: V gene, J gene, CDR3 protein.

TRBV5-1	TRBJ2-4	ASSLWQLAGVTLAKNIQY
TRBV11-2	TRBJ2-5	ASSPGGMQETQY
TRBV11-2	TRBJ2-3	ASSLGLAGDTQY
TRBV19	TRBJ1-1	ASSISGGAGEAF
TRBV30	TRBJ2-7	AWSEGLAGVYEQY
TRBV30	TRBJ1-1	AWSVNRNTEAF
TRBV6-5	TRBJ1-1	ASSYSPGRSNTEAF
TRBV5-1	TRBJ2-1	ASSYTGTSGNEQF
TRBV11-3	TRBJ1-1	ASSLDVGQGWGSIPEAF
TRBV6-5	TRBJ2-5	ASSSTGGLETQY
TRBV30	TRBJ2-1	AWSGGTSGTSYNEQF
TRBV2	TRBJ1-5	ASSFRFNQPQH
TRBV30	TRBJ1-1	AWSGAGRLTEAF
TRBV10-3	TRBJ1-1	ATQTGVSTEAF
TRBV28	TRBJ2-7	ASSNVYEQY
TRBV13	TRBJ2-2	ASSLEGLAGGPNTGELF
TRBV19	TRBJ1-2	ASSILSGGYTYGYT
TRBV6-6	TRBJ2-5	ASSPPKRGSQETQY
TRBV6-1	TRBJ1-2	ASSEGGQINYGYT
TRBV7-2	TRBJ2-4	ASSYSPAENIQY
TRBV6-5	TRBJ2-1	ASSRRPPSAEQF
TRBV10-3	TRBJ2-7	AISESTADYEQY
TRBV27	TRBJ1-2	ASSPLRQYGYT
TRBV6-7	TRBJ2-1	ASSYSEEDTYNEQF
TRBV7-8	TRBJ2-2	ASSLTVPGTSLAGELF
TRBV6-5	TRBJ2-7	ASSEVRTSDEQY
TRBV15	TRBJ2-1	AATSPGIYNEQF
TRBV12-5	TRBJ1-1	ASGLTPWGFLKNTEAF
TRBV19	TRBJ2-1	ASSIMGGYNEQF
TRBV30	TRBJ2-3	AWSPRDSTDTQY
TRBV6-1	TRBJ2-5	ASSETSGGWQETQY
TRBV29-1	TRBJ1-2	SVQDGYGYT
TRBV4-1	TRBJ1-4	ASSQVAGTNEKLF
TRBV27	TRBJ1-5	ASRRQGNRGNQPQH
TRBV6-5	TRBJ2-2	ASSLLGTGELF
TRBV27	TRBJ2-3	ASSLYRGGSDTQY
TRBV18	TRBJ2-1	ASSPPGRTSGGNEQF
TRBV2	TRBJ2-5	ARQGTSGETQY
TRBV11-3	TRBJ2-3	ASSFTGADTQY
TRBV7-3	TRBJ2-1	ASSLVPGNNEQF
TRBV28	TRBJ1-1	ASSLLGTGVNTEAF
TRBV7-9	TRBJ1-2	ASSPPQGAHGYT
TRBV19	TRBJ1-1	ASSIEMREAF
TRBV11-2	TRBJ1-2	ASSLDVEGFGYGYT
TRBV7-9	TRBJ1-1	ASSQSYTEAF
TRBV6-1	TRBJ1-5	ASSEEAGASQPQH
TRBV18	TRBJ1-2	ASSEGQGDNYGYT
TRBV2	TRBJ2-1	ATRPQGSSYNEQF
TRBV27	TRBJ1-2	ASSFLMGAGGGYT
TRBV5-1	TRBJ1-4	ASSLLRGPNEKLF
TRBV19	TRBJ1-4	ASSIGDRVGNEKLF
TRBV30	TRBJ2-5	AWSGGETQY
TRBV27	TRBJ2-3	ASRSLTTGLRPTDTQY